A single sample gave rise to the 6 T cell receptor beta chains below, sequenced in a study of CD8 T cells in ankylosing spondylitis. Regarding the study as a whole: For ankylosing spondylitis blood, a TCR beta motif of several highly homologous variants appeared characteristic.

TCRdb independently ran MiXCR on the 5' RACE reads; one entry per CDR3 protein. The table lists about 700,000 distinct CDR3 sequences, around 17% of them singletons, with about 19% in the top ten. The antigens these receptors bind are not known. Material: blood, either unsorted or a sorted T cell fraction (not recorded which). The receptors come from a male donor with ankylosing spondylitis.

This clonotype was detected a few times. The chain couples TRBV5-1 to TRBJ2-5; TRBD1 aligns across 11 bases. The CDR3 loop spans 14 amino acids. The ends lost 4 bases at V and 6 bases at J; junction bases unmatched: 5. CDR1 SGHRS and CDR2 YFSETQ come from the germline V gene. The CDR3 loop is CASSQGQGAKTQYF. CDR3 in DNA: TGCGCCAGCAGCCAAGGACAGGGGGCGAAGACCCAGTACTTC. Full variable domain (rest looked up from reference TRBV5-1 and TRBJ2-5): KAGVTQTPRYLIKTRGQQVTLSCSPISGHRSVSWYQQTPGQGLQFLFEYFSETQRNKGNFPGRFSGRQFSNSRSEMNVSTLELGDSALYLCASSQGQGAKTQYFGPGTRLLVL.

V usage is TRBV20-1 and J usage is TRBJ1-6; no clear D. This CDR3 contains 14 residues. From germline, CDR1 is DFQATT and CDR2 SNEGSKA (reference sequence). The V end was cut by 0 bases, the J end by 6 bases, with 9 bases between. CDR3 coding DNA: TGCAGTGCTAGAGATGGTACAGTTAATTCACCCCTCCACTTT. The encoded protein is CSARDGTVNSPLHF.

This clonotype was seen many times. The J gene is TRBJ2-7, the V gene TRBV28; D unclear. Trimming stripped 10 bases from V and 2 bases from J, with 15 bases between. CDR3 length equals 13 residues. In germline, CDR1 is MDHEN, CDR2 SYDVKM. The CDR3 DNA reads TGTGCCACCTGGTCTCAGAACCCCTACGAGCAGTACTTC. This gives the protein CATWSQNPYEQYF.

This clonotype was detected only a few times. The chain couples TRBV11-2 to TRBJ2-3, with a possible D match to TRBD2 (7 bases). From germline, CDR1 is SGHAT and CDR2 FQNNGV. The CDR3 spans 15 residues. Trimming shortened V by 3 bases and J by 6 bases, and 16 bases separated the two germline ends. CDR3 loop: CASSLVRGAGDTQYF. The CDR3 coding sequence is TGTGCCAGCAGCTTGGTTCGGGGGGCAGGTGATACGCAGTATTTT.

This clonotype was recorded a few times. J is TRBJ1-1 and V is TRBV20-1; D is ambiguous. Per the germline V gene, CDR1 is DFQATT and CDR2 is SNEGSKA (reference sequence). The CDR3 covers 14 residues. Trimming took off 2 bases at V and 3 bases at J, with 13 bases between the two ends. Written as DNA, the CDR3 is TGCAGTGCTAGAACCCCCCAGAGCGACACTGAAGCTTTCTTT. Protein sequence: CSARTPQSDTEAFF.

This clonotype was found a few times. The chain is built from TRBV11-2 and TRBJ1-5, with D unresolved. V lost 1 base and J 3 bases, leaving 10 bases between the germline ends. This CDR3 comprises 15 residues. The germline V gene has CDR1 SGHAT and CDR2 FQNNGV. The DNA for the CDR3 is TGTGCCAGCAGCTTAGGGGGTAGTTACAATCAGCCCCAGCATTTT. This sequence encodes CASSLGGSYNQPQHF. Using reference TRBV11-2 and TRBJ1-5 for the parts outside the CDR3, the full variable domain is EAGVAQSPRYKIIEKRQSVAFWCNPISGHATLYWYQQILGQGPKLLIQFQNNGVVDDSQLPKDRFSAERLKGVDSTLKIQPAKLEDSAVYLCASSLGGSYNQPQHFGDGTRLSIL.